One T cell receptor beta chain is described in this entry. Methods used by the authors: Using reference gene primer amplification, nucleated cell counts were estimated. Measured with immunoSEQ multiplex PCR; TCRdb has only the in-frame clones, and not every one. The D gene and trimming were derived from the DNA, and the V and J assignments and clone size from that table. Of fewer than 150,000 clones listed, approximately 84% are singletons. Germline CDR1 and CDR2: LGHDT and YNNKEL (reference sequence). The CDR3 runs to 16 residues. Trimming took off 4 bases at V and 1 base at J, with 14 bases between the two ends. This entry is derived from a study of blood T cell repertoires in COVID-19. Study background: Both acute and convalescent COVID-19 samples were obtained from the United States, Italy and Spain. T cells, B-cell-depleted T cells, or PBMCs provided the cDNA or gDNA that served as material.

The rearrangement uses TRBV3-1 (or the pseudogene TRBV3-2) and TRBJ1-3; D is undetermined. Material: peripheral blood. The clonotype originates from a woman in her twenties or thirties who had recovered from COVID-19. The CDR3 spells CASSLGRGGSGNTIYF. The CDR3 DNA is TGTGCCAGCAGCCTTGGACGGGGAGGTTCTGGAAACACCATATATTTT.